This T cell receptor (beta chain) is drawn from a study of T cells after yellow fever vaccination (dated by TCRdb to the late 2010s). Background on the whole study: The SMART-Seq v4 Ultra Low Input RNA kit was used to prepare libraries from fractions with low cell numbers. Two healthy male donors, one aged 18 to 29 and one aged 30 to 40 years, made up the cohort. To follow T-cell clones before and after primary and booster YFV17D yellow fever vaccination, bulk TCR alpha and beta repertoires were sequenced over time. Bulk PBMC replicates and cell subsets were isolated from blood drawn at multiple timepoints before and after both primary and secondary immunization. Summary of the overall study and its limitations: After the booster, most of the clones that had expanded following primary vaccination were detected again (almost 98% of CD4 and 80% to 90% of CD8), which suggests that memory was broadly maintained. The secondary T-cell response was weaker than the primary response but faster, peaking on day 5 instead of day 15. Only a couple of donors were included in the study, so the extent to which the findings can be generalized is limited. Because abundant contaminating clonotypes from the bulk population could be contained in FACS-sorted repertoires, computational filtering was required. A small fraction of clonotypes appeared in both the CD4 and CD8 compartments, likely as a result of convergent recombination.

Based on the germline V gene, the CDR1 and CDR2 sequences are MGHRA and YSYEKL. Trimming removed 4 bases from V and 4 bases from J, leaving 11 bases between the germline ends. Spanning cysteine to phenylalanine, the CDR3 consists of 13 amino acids. CDR3 DNA only is kept here, 39 bases in frame from base 1. Of note for this clonotype: The antigen it binds to is not known. No qualities accompany the bases; no much larger clone lies one base away.

For sequencing, an Illumina NovaSeq 6000 was employed. TCR cDNA was made using 5'RACE template switching, a step that added a universal primer site and unique molecular identifiers. cDNA synthesis was primed from both the TCR alpha and TCR beta constant segments. Two PCR steps were used to amplify libraries, with sample barcodes and sequencing adapters being added in the second step. Sequencing of libraries was performed on Illumina HiSeq 2500 (2x100 bp) or NovaSeq (2x150 bp). In the original analysis: MIGEC was used to demultiplex reads and collapse the reads into UMI consensus sequences, and MiXCR was used for V(D)J alignment. Using edgeR on replicate PBMC samples, clonotypes were called vaccine-responding if FDR was below 0.01 and the log2 fold change was above 5 up to day 15. Each bulk clonotype was labeled CD4 or CD8 based on which sequenced repertoire, CD4 or CD8, contained the clonotype at higher abundance. TCRdb's own reprocessing of the public reads used fastp at Q25 and MiXCR and kept productive beta chains. Rows with a matching CDR3 protein are joined into one entry that keeps the most common DNA and genes. These V and J calls are TCRdb output, not the study's own analysis. The sample has over 300,000 distinct CDR3 sequences on record, over 4% of them singletons. The biggest ten clones account for 20% to 25% of the sample.

This specimen's treatment or condition label, interpreted: live attenuated yellow fever vaccine strain. At each blood-draw timepoint, two biological replicates of bulk PBMCs were collected. PBMCs were isolated from peripheral blood using a standard Ficoll-Paque protocol. TriZol was used to extract RNA from bulk PBMCs, from CD4 and CD8 fractions, and from dextramer-positive and dextramer-negative fractions. The chain employs TRBV4-1 and TRBJ2-7, with TRBD1 perhaps the D gene, on 6 matching bases. The TCR sequence derives from a man younger than 35 who received the YFV17D yellow fever vaccine. The sequencing here drew on PBMCs, taken 5 days after the yellow fever booster vaccination. The CDR3 is CASSLKDRYEQYF. DNA sequence: TGCGCCAGCAGCCTCAAAGACAGGTACGAGCAGTACTTC.